This T cell receptor (beta chain) was found in a study of T cell repertoires in cytomegalovirus infection. Looking at the study overall: Indicated by public TCR beta signatures were CMV infection and matching HLA type. Study-level results: The ex vivo response showed dominance by HLA-C-restricted CMV-specific TCR beta clonotypes.

This clonotype was detected ten times or more. Its antigen is undetermined. TCRdb recomputed calls from the reads with MiXCR, one row per CDR3 protein. The sample records about 490,000 distinct CDR3 sequences, over 9% being singletons. Trimming cost V 8 bases and J 6 bases; bases outside gene matches: 5. Germline V gene lookup returns CDR1 KGHSH and CDR2 LQKENI. This CDR3 is built from 12 residues. The TCR originated in a human donor in good health (CMV status not recorded). Some clones in this sample may be carry-over from other donors' samples. The specimen was PBMCs. The chain employs TRBV18 and TRBJ1-2, with 8 bases that match TRBD1. CDR3 DNA sequence: TGTGCCAGCAGCCCGGACAGGGATGGCTACACCTTC. It codes for CASSPDRDGYTF.